The TCR beta chain under discussion was sequenced for a study of patients with pleural tuberculosis (dated by TCRdb to 2013 to 2016). From the cysteine up to the phenylalanine, the CDR3 has a length of 12 residues. Only the CDR3 region is kept as DNA, spanning 36 bases read in frame from base 1. CDR1 and CDR2 were assigned from the germline V gene (reference sequence) as DFQATT and SNEGSKA. V was cut back by 3 bases and J by 5 bases, leaving a gap of 10 bases between them. Sequencing relied on an Illumina Genome Analyzer IIx. TCRdb ran its own pipeline on the public reads, namely fastp trimming at Q25 and MiXCR clone calling, and kept in-frame beta chains. Rows with one shared CDR3 protein collapse into an entry with the most common genes and DNA. This sample comprises about 50,000 distinct CDR3 sequences, about 6.8% of them detected only once. The ten largest clones represent around 15% of the sample.

The sample holds many counts of this clonotype. Its antigen is still unknown. Nothing much larger sits one base from this clone, and base qualities are not available. This chain joins TRBV20-1 to TRBJ1-1; the D segment could be TRBD1, given 6 matching bases. The sequence was collected from a human donor with pleural tuberculosis. The DNA is as follows: TGCAGTGCTAGTAAGGGGGGGACTGAAGCTTTCTTT. It specifies CSASKGGTEAFF.